This T cell receptor beta chain derives from a study of cytomegalovirus exposure and HLA in healthy donors. About the research overall: Genetic ancestry analysis placed over 75% of the roughly 400 donors that were genotyped in the Caucasian-associated cluster. The study's findings and limits: In vitro work confirmed that three CMV-associated chains recognize CMV antigens. One cluster of highly shared sequence variants probably arose as a sequencing artifact.

The PCR had 60 Vbeta and 13 Jbeta primers. Method: immunoSEQ multiplex PCR; TCRdb's copy keeps in-frame clones and lacks some. This sample's table has approximately 120,000 clones. Details on this clone: Its antigen remains unknown.

This CDR3 comprises 14 residues. Looked up from germline, CDR1 is MGHRA and CDR2 is YSYEKL. With V trimmed by 4 bases and J by 5 bases, 5 bases remained unmatched. The clonotype originates from a man aged 18 to 30 in good health and CMV-seronegative. The chain uses TRBV4-1 and TRBJ2-5, with 9 bases that match TRBD1. The sequencing sample was made of PBMCs. CDR3 DNA: TGCGCCAGCAGCCTTAACAGGGGGCGGGAGACCCAGTACTTC. This codes for CASSLNRGRETQYF.